The 5 T cell receptor beta chains below were found in one sample sequenced in a study of blood T cell repertoires in COVID-19. TCRdb's copy holds only in-frame clones and misses some; the assay was immunoSEQ multiplex PCR. The data hold under 90,000 clones, with over 75% observed a single time. Sequencing was performed on peripheral blood. These receptors all stem from a man aged 40-55 years with COVID-19, enrolled during active disease.

In its sample, this clone was seen a few times. The chain uses TRBV19 and TRBJ1-5; 7 positions match TRBD1. In germline, CDR1 is LNHDA, CDR2 SQIVND (reference sequence). Losses at the gene ends were 5 bases for V and 5 bases for J; bases not matched to a gene: 6. The CDR3 is made up of 14 amino acids. The CDR3 is CASSSGQVDQPQHF. In DNA, the CDR3 is TGTGCCAGTAGTTCCGGACAGGTAGATCAGCCCCAGCATTTT.

This rearrangement joins TRBV24-1 to TRBJ1-6; D unresolved. Germline values: CDR1 KGHDR, CDR2 SFDVKD. The CDR3 has 17 residues. V lost 9 bases and J 4 bases, leaving 21 bases between the germline ends. CDR3 sequence (DNA): TGTGCCACCCCCCGGTTGATCCAAGGCGGGTATAATTCACCCCTCCACTTT. Protein: CATPRLIQGGYNSPLHF.

The CDR3 DNA sequence: TGCGCCAGCAGCACAGGGGAGGAGAGTAGCAATCAGCCCCAGCATTTT. This codes for CASSTGEESSNQPQHF. This rearrangement joins TRBV5-1 to TRBJ1-5, with 7 bases fitting TRBD1. The germline V gene has CDR1 SGHRS and CDR2 YFSETQ. The J segment lost 0 bases and the V segment lost 4 bases, leaving 7 bases of the junction unmatched. The CDR3 is made up of 16 amino acids.

This chain joins TRBV5-1 and TRBJ1-4, with TRBD1 matching over 7 bases. The CDR3 is made up of 16 amino acids. The ends lost 3 bases at V and 0 bases at J; junction bases unmatched: 5. CDR1 and CDR2 (germline): SGHRS, YFSETQ. DNA of the CDR3: TGCGCCAGCAGCTGGGGGACAGTTGCAACTAATGAAAAACTGTTTTTT. Protein sequence: CASSWGTVATNEKLFF.

The chain joins TRBV18 to TRBJ2-7; D perhaps matches TRBD1 (5 bases). This CDR3 comprises 14 residues. Germline assignment: CDR1 KGHSH and CDR2 LQKENI. Trimming shortened V by 0 bases and J by 0 bases, and 6 bases separated the two germline ends. The CDR3 protein is CASSPPDTSYEQYF. The CDR3 region has the DNA TGTGCCAGCTCACCACCGGACACCTCCTACGAGCAGTACTTC.